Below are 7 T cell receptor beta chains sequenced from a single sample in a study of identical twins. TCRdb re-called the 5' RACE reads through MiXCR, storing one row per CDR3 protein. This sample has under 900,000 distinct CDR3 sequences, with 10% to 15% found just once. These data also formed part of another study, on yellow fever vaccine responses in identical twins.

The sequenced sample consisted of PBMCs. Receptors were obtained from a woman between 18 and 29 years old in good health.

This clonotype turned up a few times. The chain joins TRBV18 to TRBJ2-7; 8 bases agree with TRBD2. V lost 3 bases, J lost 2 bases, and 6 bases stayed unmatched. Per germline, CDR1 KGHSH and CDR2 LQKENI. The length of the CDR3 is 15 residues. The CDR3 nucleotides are TGTGCCAGCTCACCCTGGACTAGCCGGACCTACGAGCAGTACTTC. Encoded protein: CASSPWTSRTYEQYF.

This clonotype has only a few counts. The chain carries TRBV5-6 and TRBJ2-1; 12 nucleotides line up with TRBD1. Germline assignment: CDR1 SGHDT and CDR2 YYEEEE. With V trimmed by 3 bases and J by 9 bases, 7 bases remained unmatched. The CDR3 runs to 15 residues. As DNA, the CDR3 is TGTGCCAGCAGCTGGAGGGACAGGGGGCTTAGTGAGCAGTTCTTC. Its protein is CASSWRDRGLSEQFF.

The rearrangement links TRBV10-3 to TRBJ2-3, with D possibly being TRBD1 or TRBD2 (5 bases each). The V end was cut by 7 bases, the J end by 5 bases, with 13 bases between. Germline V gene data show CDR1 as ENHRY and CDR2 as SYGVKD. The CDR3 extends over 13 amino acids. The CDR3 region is CAIKRDGGDTQYF. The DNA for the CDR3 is TGTGCCATCAAACGGGACGGAGGAGATACGCAGTATTTT.

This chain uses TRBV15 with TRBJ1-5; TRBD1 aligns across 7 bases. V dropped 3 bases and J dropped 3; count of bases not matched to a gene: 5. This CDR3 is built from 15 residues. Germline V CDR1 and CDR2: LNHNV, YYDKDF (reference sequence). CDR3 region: CATSSQGGLNQPQHF. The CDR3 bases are TGTGCCACCAGCAGTCAGGGGGGTCTCAATCAGCCCCAGCATTTT. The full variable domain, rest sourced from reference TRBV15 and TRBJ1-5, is DAMVIQNPRYQVTQFGKPVTLSCSQTLNHNVMYWYQQKSSQAPKLLFHYYDKDFNNEADTPDNFQSRRPNTSFCFLDIRSPGLGDTAMYLCATSSQGGLNQPQHFGDGTRLSIL.

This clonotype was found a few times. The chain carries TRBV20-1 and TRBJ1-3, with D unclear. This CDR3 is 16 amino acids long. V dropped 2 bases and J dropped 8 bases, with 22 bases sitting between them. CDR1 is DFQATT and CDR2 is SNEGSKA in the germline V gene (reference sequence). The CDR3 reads CSARLPLTENGDTIYF. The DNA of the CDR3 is TGCAGTGCTAGACTCCCCCTAACAGAAAACGGTGACACCATATATTTT.

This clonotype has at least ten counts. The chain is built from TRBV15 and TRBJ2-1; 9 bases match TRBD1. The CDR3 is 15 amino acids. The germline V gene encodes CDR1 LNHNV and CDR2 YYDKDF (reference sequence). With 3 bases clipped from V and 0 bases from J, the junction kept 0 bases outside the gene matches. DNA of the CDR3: TGTGCCACCAGCAGGGACAGGGGCTCCTACAATGAGCAGTTCTTC. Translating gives CATSRDRGSYNEQFF. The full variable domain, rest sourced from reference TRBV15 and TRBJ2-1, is DAMVIQNPRYQVTQFGKPVTLSCSQTLNHNVMYWYQQKSSQAPKLLFHYYDKDFNNEADTPDNFQSRRPNTSFCFLDIRSPGLGDTAMYLCATSRDRGSYNEQFFGPGTRLTVL.

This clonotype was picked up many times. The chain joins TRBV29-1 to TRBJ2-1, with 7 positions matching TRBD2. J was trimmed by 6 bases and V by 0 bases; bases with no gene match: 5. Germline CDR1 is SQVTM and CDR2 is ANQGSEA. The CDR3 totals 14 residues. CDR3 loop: CSVEDGGRSNEQFF. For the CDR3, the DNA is TGCAGCGTTGAAGACGGGGGGAGAAGCAATGAGCAGTTCTTC.